Shown below are 11 T cell receptor beta chains from a single sample sequenced in a study of shared clonotypes between healthy human individuals. Assay used: immunoSEQ multiplex PCR; TCRdb lists only in-frame clones, some missing. The repertoire holds fewer than 1.6 million clones, with around 98.5% as singletons. Sequences were obtained from naive CD4+ T cells sorted from blood. The subset is: CD45RA+ positively selected. These receptors were collected from a man aged 25 to 40 in good health.

This chain links TRBV2 with TRBJ2-7; tentative D call: TRBD1 (5 bases). Per germline, CDR1 SNHLY and CDR2 FYNNEI. V lost 0 bases to trimming and J lost 0 bases, with 12 bases between them. The CDR3 is made up of 16 amino acids. The CDR3 DNA reads as TGTGCCAGCAGTGAAGCCCAGGGTCGACCCTCCTACGAGCAGTACTTC. Protein sequence: CASSEAQGRPSYEQYF.

This chain uses TRBV7-2 with TRBJ2-3; TRBD2 aligns across 9 bases. Germline trimming cut 2 bases from V and 5 bases from J; bases unmatched to any gene: 5. CDR3 length: 15 residues. Germline V gives CDR1 SGHTA, CDR2 FQGNSA. CDR3 amino acids: CASSLLAGDRDTQYF. The DNA of the CDR3 is TGTGCCAGCAGCTTATTAGCGGGAGACCGAGATACGCAGTATTTT.

This clone was recorded once. The rearrangement uses TRBV28 and TRBJ2-3; no clear D gene. The germline V gene has CDR1 MDHEN and CDR2 SYDVKM. This CDR3 spans 14 amino acids. V lost 7 bases to trimming and J lost 2 bases, with 13 bases between them. The CDR3 DNA sequence: TGTGCCAGCATTACGACACTCAACACAGATACGCAGTATTTT. Encoded protein: CASITTLNTDTQYF.

The chain recombines TRBV5-4 with TRBJ2-1, with D perhaps matching TRBD1 or TRBD2 (7 bases each). V lost 5 bases, J lost 0 bases, and 24 bases lay in between. The CDR3 has 19 amino acids. The germline CDR1 and CDR2 sequences are SGHNT and YYREEE (reference sequence). Written as DNA, the CDR3 is TGTGCCAGCAGTCCCCCAGGGGGGGCGCGGACGAGCTCCTACAATGAGCAGTTCTTC. This sequence encodes CASSPPGGARTSSYNEQFF.

This chain uses TRBV30 with TRBJ2-2; the D gene is possibly TRBD1 (5 bases). CDR3 length: 15 amino acids. Trimming stripped 1 base from V and 2 bases from J, with 11 bases between. From germline, CDR1 is GTSNPN and CDR2 SVGIG (reference sequence). The CDR3 region is CAWSGGLINTGELFF. CDR3 coding DNA: TGTGCCTGGAGTGGGGGCCTGATTAACACCGGGGAGCTGTTTTTT. The complete variable domain, with remaining parts taken from reference TRBV30 and TRBJ2-2, reads SQTIHQWPATLVQPVGSPLSLECTVEGTSNPNLYWYRQAAGRGLQLLFYSVGIGQISSEVPQNLSASRPQDRQFILSSKKLLLSDSGFYLCAWSGGLINTGELFFGEGSRLTVL.

The CDR3 coding sequence is TGTGCCAGCAGCTTATGGGCAGCGAGCTCTGGAAACACCATATATTTT. Its translation is CASSLWAASSGNTIYF. This chain connects TRBV7-9 to TRBJ1-3; no clear D. The CDR3 extends over 16 amino acids. The V end lost 2 bases, the J end lost 0 bases, and 11 bases lay between the germline ends. Looked up from germline, CDR1 is SEHNR and CDR2 is FQNEAQ (reference sequence).

The chain recombines TRBV21-1 with TRBJ2-1; the table's D call, TRBD1, has no DNA check behind it. TRBV21-1 is shown as a pseudogene. The CDR3 is 15 residues long. The CDR3 bases are TGTGCCAGCAGCCGGACACAGTTCGACTACAATGAGCAGTTCTTC. It codes for CASSRTQFDYNEQFF.

V is TRBV29-1 and J is TRBJ1-1; D remains unclear. The CDR3 contains 9 residues. Germline CDR1 reads SQVTM; CDR2 reads ANQGSEA. V dropped 3 bases and J dropped 10 bases, with 6 bases sitting between them. CDR3 nucleotides: TGCAGCGTTGACAAGGGAGCTTTCTTT. The encoded protein is CSVDKGAFF.

The J gene is TRBJ2-3, the V gene TRBV6-5, with TRBD2 matching 13 bases. This CDR3 comprises 16 residues. Germline V lookup: CDR1 MNHEY, CDR2 SVGAGI. V lost 4 bases, J lost 3 bases, and 4 bases stayed unmatched. CDR3 loop: CASSSRTSGSTDTQYF. The DNA of the CDR3 is TGTGCCAGCAGTTCGAGGACTAGCGGGAGTACAGATACGCAGTATTTT.

The V and J genes are TRBV5-3 and TRBJ2-7; maybe TRBD2 (5 bases). Being an ORF, TRBV5-3 has a function that is uncertain. Trimming removed 1 base at V and 7 bases at J, with 21 bases between. The CDR3 sequence is 16 residues long. CDR3 in amino acids: CARSLNGRETFWEQYF. The CDR3 DNA reads TGTGCCAGAAGCTTGAATGGTCGGGAAACCTTCTGGGAGCAGTACTTC.

The gene calls are TRBV9 and TRBJ2-7; TRBD1 is a possible D gene (6 bases). The CDR3 has 15 residues. CDR1 SGDLS and CDR2 YYNGEE come from the germline V gene. V shed 4 bases and J shed 6 bases, with 20 bases lying between them. For the CDR3, the DNA is TGTGCCAGCAGCCCGCCGGGACACGTCTTCTCCGAGCAGTACTTC. Translation: CASSPPGHVFSEQYF. Supplemented by reference TRBV9 and TRBJ2-7, the full variable domain reads DSGVTQTPKHLITATGQRVTLRCSPRSGDLSVYWYQQSLDQGLQFLIQYYNGEERAKGNILERFSAQQFPDLHSELNLSSLELGDSALYFCASSPPGHVFSEQYFGPGTRLTVT.